This T cell receptor beta chain was sequenced during a study of blood T cell repertoires in COVID-19. Study information: Nucleic acid was either cDNA or gDNA, and it came from T cells, B-cell-depleted T cells, or PBMCs.

Under the authors' procedure: Amplification of reference gene primers provided the estimated nucleated cell counts. Produced via immunoSEQ multiplex PCR; TCRdb's table is partial and in-frame only. That table gives V, J and clone size, and the DNA gave D and trimming. This sample has over 200,000 clones; approximately 88% occur once, and the top ten carry around 25%. The sequencing sample was made of peripheral blood. This TCR came from a man aged 35 to 55 with acute or convalescent COVID-19.

CDR3 protein: CASSEGTGHNQPQHF. DNA of the CDR3: TGTGCCAGCAGTGAGGGGACAGGCCACAATCAGCCCCAGCATTTT. The V and J genes are TRBV27 and TRBJ1-5, with 8 bases that match TRBD1. V was clipped by 5 bases and J by 3 bases; unmatched bases: 6. This CDR3 has 15 residues. Looked up from germline, CDR1 is MNHEY and CDR2 is SMNVEV (reference sequence).